Sequencing of this T cell receptor (beta chain) was carried out in a study of cytomegalovirus exposure and HLA in healthy donors. Whole-study results and caveats: Most TCR sequences were uncommon, yet certain public TCRs appeared in many donors.

Regarding this clone: Its antigen is not known.

Measured with immunoSEQ multiplex PCR; TCRdb has only the in-frame clones, and not every one. The sample yields 200,000 or so clones, 84% seen once. Germline-derived CDR1 and CDR2 are SEHNR and FQNEAQ (reference sequence). V lost 5 bases to trimming and J lost 0 bases; unmatched junction nucleotides: 6. The CDR3 consists of 16 residues. The rearrangement links TRBV7-9 to TRBJ2-7; 11 bases map to TRBD2. Sequenced: PBMCs. The clonotype originates from a man aged 18 to 30 in good health and CMV-seropositive. The CDR3, as DNA: TGTGCCAGCAGCCCCGGGACTAGCGGCCTCTCCTACGAGCAGTACTTC. It is translated as CASSPGTSGLSYEQYF.